This T cell receptor (beta chain) was captured in a study of shared clonotypes between healthy human individuals. Clones were read by immunoSEQ multiplex PCR, and TCRdb kept only the in-frame ones, dropping some. Seen here are some 2.1 million clones, roughly 95% observed once, and the top ten hold 0.85% to 1.3%. Worth noting for this clone: The antigen is unknown.

The CDR3 has 12 residues. After removal of 3 bases from V and 9 bases from J, the junction contained 3 bases not matched to a gene. The germline V gene has CDR1 SGHNT and CDR2 YYREEE (reference sequence). General study points: Larger estimated richness was generally seen in naive subsets than in memory subsets.

Naive-designated CD8 cells lacked CD45RO, were positively enriched for CCR7, and omitted terminally differentiated effector memory CD45RA+ cells. There were no recent acute infections or vaccinations among the donors, who were healthy HIV-negative adults. This sequence was found in a man aged 18 to 35 in good health. Sequenced sample: naive CD8+ T cells sorted from blood. The gene calls are TRBV5-4 and TRBJ2-1, with 7 bases aligning to TRBD1. DNA for the CDR3: TGTGCCAGCAGCTCGACAGGGCCTGAGCAGTTCTTC. Translated: CASSSTGPEQFF.